These 18 T cell receptor beta chains originate from one sample sequenced in a study of Graves' ophthalmopathy and Graves' hyperthyroidism. For repertoire sequencing, the TCR beta CDR3 regions were amplified from RNA transcripts. First-round RT-PCR employed HTBI primers, with a second-round multiplex PCR after it. One entry per CDR3 protein results from TCRdb running MiXCR on the multiplex PCR reads. The sample lists 35,000 to 50,000 distinct CDR3 sequences, 45% to 55% occurring once. Source material: peripheral blood. All receptors derive from an adult woman with stable Graves' hyperthyroidism.

The DNA of the CDR3 is TGTGCCACCAGCAGAGTTGTAGGCAGGGGAAACTATGGCTACACCTTC. Translated, it gives CATSRVVGRGNYGYTF. This chain connects TRBV15 to TRBJ1-2; a weak D match, TRBD1 (6 bases). The CDR3 has 16 amino acids. Germline CDR1 and CDR2: LNHNV and YYDKDF (reference sequence). Trimming removed 1 base from V and 2 bases from J, with 14 bases in between. Variable domain in full (rest from reference TRBV15 and TRBJ1-2): DAMVIQNPRYQVTQFGKPVTLSCSQTLNHNVMYWYQQKSSQAPKLLFHYYDKDFNNEADTPDNFQSRRPNTSFCFLDIRSPGLGDTAMYLCATSRVVGRGNYGYTFGSGTRLTVV.

This clonotype occurred once. No DNA is shown, since the ends of the CDR3 on it are uncertain; the CDR3 is the one TCRdb lists. The genes are TRBV10-3 and TRBJ2-2; the table's D gene call, TRBD1, was not cross checked with the DNA. The CDR3 length is 22 residues, termini included. Germline CDR1 and CDR2: ENHRY and SYGVKD. CDR3 loop: CAISEGFSSEQYFGPGTGELFF.

In regard to this clonotype: This may be a read error, as it is one base from a much larger clone. The genes are TRBV28 and TRBJ2-2; 8 positions agree with TRBD1. Looked up from germline, CDR1 is MDHEN and CDR2 is SYDVKM. This CDR3 spans 15 amino acids. The CDR3 spells CASSPGDRNTGELSF. DNA of the CDR3: TGTGCCAGCAGTCCGGGGGACAGGAACACCGGGGAGCTGTCTTTT.

The table lists this clonotype with many counts. V and J are TRBV27 and TRBJ1-5; D is perhaps TRBD1 (5 bases). Per germline, CDR1 MNHEY and CDR2 SMNVEV (reference sequence). The CDR3 spans 14 residues. V lost 3 bases and J lost 2, with 8 bases in between. The CDR3 region is CASSFGRGNQPQHF. CDR3 nucleotides: TGTGCCAGCAGTTTTGGCAGGGGCAATCAGCCCCAGCATTTT.

The chain joins TRBV19 to TRBJ1-3, with TRBD1 matching over 10 bases. This CDR3 spans 16 amino acids. V shed 8 bases and J 2 bases; nucleotides not matched to a gene: 9. Germline values: CDR1 LNHDA, CDR2 SQIVND (reference sequence). CDR3 in amino acids: CASRSFGQGAGNTIYF. Written as DNA, the CDR3 is TGTGCCAGTCGGAGCTTTGGACAGGGGGCTGGAAACACCATATATTTT.

CDR3 in amino acids: CSAIGNAYEQYF. The CDR3 DNA reads as TGCAGTGCTATCGGGAACGCCTACGAGCAGTACTTC. V gene TRBV20-1 combines with J gene TRBJ2-7; perhaps TRBD2 as D (5 bases). From germline, CDR1 is DFQATT and CDR2 SNEGSKA (reference sequence). The CDR3 extends over 12 amino acids. V dropped 4 bases and J dropped 2 bases, with 9 bases sitting between them.

The rearrangement links TRBV10-3 to TRBJ2-2; 9 positions agree with TRBD1. V gave up 7 bases and J gave up 7 bases; unmatched junction bases: 4. The CDR3 is 13 amino acids. Germline CDR1 ENHRY, CDR2 SYGVKD. The CDR3 here is CAINRDRVGELFF. DNA for the CDR3: TGTGCCATCAACCGGGACAGGGTCGGGGAGCTGTTTTTT.

This clonotype was seen ten or more times. The V call is TRBV19, the J call TRBJ2-2, with TRBD2 matching over 16 bases. Trimming removed 5 bases from V and 4 bases from J; junction bases left unmatched: 7. The CDR3 spans 18 residues. CDR1 and CDR2 (germline): LNHDA, SQIVND (reference sequence). This chain's CDR3 is CASSSGLAGGPVTGELFF. The CDR3 DNA follows: TGTGCCAGTAGTTCGGGACTAGCGGGAGGGCCTGTCACCGGGGAGCTGTTTTTT.

This CDR3 reads CAISVGRGPPQETQYF. As DNA, the CDR3 is TGTGCCATCAGTGTTGGGCGGGGTCCCCCCCAAGAGACCCAGTACTTC. The chain uses TRBV10-3 and TRBJ2-5, with D perhaps TRBD2 (6 bases). The V end was cut by 4 bases, the J end by 1 base, with 16 bases between. The CDR3 sequence is 16 residues long. The germline CDR1 and CDR2 sequences are ENHRY and SYGVKD.

V and J are TRBV29-1 and TRBJ1-1, with D unresolved. CDR3 size: 13 residues. Deletions cut 8 bases from V and 2 bases from J, with 15 bases between. Germline V CDR1 and CDR2: SQVTM, ANQGSEA. The CDR3 is CSSRGRSNTEAFF. DNA for the CDR3: TGCAGCAGCCGTGGGCGGTCTAACACTGAAGCTTTCTTT.

This clonotype was seen at least ten times. V usage is TRBV13 and J usage is TRBJ2-7; the D is unclear. From germline, CDR1 is PRHDT and CDR2 FYEKMQ (reference sequence). This CDR3 spans 14 amino acids. V lost 3 bases, J lost 3 bases, and 12 bases lay in between. The CDR3 DNA is TGTGCCAGCAGCTTTGGACGGATAGACTACGAGCAGTACTTC. Protein: CASSFGRIDYEQYF.

The rearrangement links TRBV20-1 to TRBJ2-5, with 10 bases aligning to TRBD2. The DNA end is a closer match to TRBJ2-7, so the J assignment may be wrong. The CDR3 covers 15 residues. The germline gives CDR1 DFQATT, CDR2 SNEGSKA (reference sequence). Written as DNA, the CDR3 is TGCAGTGCCGAGGGGTCTAGCGGGAGCCCCTACGAGCAGTACTTC. It codes for CSAEGSSGSPYEQYF.

The sample holds many counts of this clonotype. The V gene is TRBV3-1, the J gene TRBJ1-4, with 7 nucleotides matching TRBD1. CDR1 and CDR2 (germline): LGHDT, YNNKEL (reference sequence). The CDR3 covers 15 residues. The V and J ends lost 0 bases and 8 bases, in that order; junction bases with no gene match: 6. CDR3 nucleotide sequence: TGTGCCAGCAGCCAAGATCTGGTCAGGGGGGAAAAACTGTTTTTT. This sequence encodes CASSQDLVRGEKLFF.

As concerns this clonotype: The DNA is omitted, as the CDR3 cannot be located on it reliably, and the CDR3 follows TCRdb's listing. This sequence joins TRBV20-1 and TRBJ2-6; the table assigns TRBD2, which was not confirmed against the DNA. CDR1 DFQATT and CDR2 SNEGSKA come from the germline V gene (reference sequence). The CDR3 comprises 23 residues, both ends counted. Here the CDR3 reads CSARLGPLLWPQHFGDGTNVLTF.

The sample holds many counts of this clonotype. J is TRBJ1-2 and V is TRBV29-1; D might be TRBD1 (6 bases). V was shortened by 5 bases and J by 4 bases, with 11 bases between the two germline ends. CDR1 is SQVTM and CDR2 is ANQGSEA in the germline V gene. The CDR3 runs 12 residues. CDR3 DNA sequence: TGCAGCGTTCCCGGGACACCCTATGGCTACACCTTC. Translating it yields CSVPGTPYGYTF.

This clonotype was counted ten times or more. V usage is TRBV19 and J usage is TRBJ2-6; D possibly corresponds to TRBD2 (6 bases). The CDR3 length is 17 residues. Trimming took 4 bases from V and 0 from J, leaving 13 bases between them. Germline V gene sequence: CDR1 LNHDA, CDR2 SQIVND (reference sequence). CDR3 loop: CASSSGKGRSGANVLTF. The DNA for the CDR3 is TGTGCCAGTAGTAGCGGGAAGGGCCGCTCTGGGGCCAACGTCCTGACTTTC.

In its sample, this clonotype was seen many times. The V call is TRBV7-8, the J call TRBJ1-2, with 10 bases aligning to TRBD1. CDR1 is SGHVS, CDR2 FQNEAQ, per germline. The ends lost 5 bases at V and 0 bases at J; junction bases unmatched: 3. This CDR3 region has 15 residues. This chain's CDR3 is CASSPGTGANYGYTF. DNA for the CDR3: TGTGCCAGCAGCCCGGGGACAGGGGCTAACTATGGCTACACCTTC.

For this clonotype: A much larger clone is a single base away; this may be a read error. The V gene is TRBV20-1, the J gene TRBJ2-7; 9 nucleotides line up with TRBD2. The length of the CDR3 is 19 residues. Germline V CDR1 and CDR2: DFQATT, SNEGSKA (reference sequence). Trimming at V came to 5 bases and at J to 0 bases, leaving 20 bases not matched to a gene. CDR3 region: CSAGTGWAGGVTSSYEQYF. In DNA form, the CDR3 reads TGCAGTGCTGGAACCGGGTGGGCGGGAGGGGTTACCAGCTCCTACGAGCAGTACTTC.